The source of this T cell receptor beta chain is a study of T cell repertoires in cytomegalovirus infection. Study details: TCR beta signatures that were public indicated CMV infection and matching HLA type.

The CDR3 has 14 amino acids. Germline loops: CDR1 ENHRY, CDR2 SYGVKD. V shed 6 bases and J shed 5 bases, with 15 bases lying between them. Via MiXCR, TCRdb re-called the reads, giving one row per CDR3 protein. The sample includes a few hundred thousand distinct CDR3 sequences, 12% to 15% of them seen just once. This clonotype was seen ten or more times. The TCR was taken from a human donor in good health (CMV status not recorded). Some clones in this sample may be carry-over from other donors' samples. The rearrangement joins TRBV10-3 to TRBJ2-3; possible D gene TRBD2, 6 bases. The material sequenced was PBMCs. In DNA, the CDR3 is TGTGCCATCAGGGGGGGACGCTCTGGAGATACGCAGTATTTT. This codes for CAIRGGRSGDTQYF.